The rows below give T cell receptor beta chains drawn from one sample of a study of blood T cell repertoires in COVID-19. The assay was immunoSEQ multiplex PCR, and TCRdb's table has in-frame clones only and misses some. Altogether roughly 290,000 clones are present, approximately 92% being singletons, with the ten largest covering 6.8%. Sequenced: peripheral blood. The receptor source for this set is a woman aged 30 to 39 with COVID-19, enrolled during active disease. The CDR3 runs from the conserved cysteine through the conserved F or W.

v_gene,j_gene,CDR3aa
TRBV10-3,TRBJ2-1,CAIGVAGDEQFF
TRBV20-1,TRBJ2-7,CSASGFTGTGGDEQYF
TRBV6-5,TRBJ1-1,CASSSLTGGPIQAFF
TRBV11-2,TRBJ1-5,CASSDRGQPQHF
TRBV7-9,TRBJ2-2,CASSEPGHTNTGELFF
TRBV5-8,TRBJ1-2,CASQWTGGNYGYTF
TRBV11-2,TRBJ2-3,CASSTTSGTDTQYF
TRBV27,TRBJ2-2,CASSLGPPNTGELFF
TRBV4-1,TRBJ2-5,CASSQAGAGGETQYF
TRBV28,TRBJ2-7,CASSSPGQGSGEQYF
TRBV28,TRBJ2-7,CASSPVSGTGRAYEQYF
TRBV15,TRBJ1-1,CATSRDGTGGTEAFF
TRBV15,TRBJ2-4,CATSRDLGLAKNIQYF
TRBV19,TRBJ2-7,CASSNKAGRDEQYF
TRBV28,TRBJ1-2,CASRRQGGRYGYTF
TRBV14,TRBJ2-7,CASSHRRGGYEQYF
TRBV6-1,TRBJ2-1,CASSDLTGVTDNEQFF
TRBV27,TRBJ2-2,CASRGRLNTGELFF
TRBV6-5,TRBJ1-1,CASSRSDGNTEAFF
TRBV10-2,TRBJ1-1,CASALGGLNTEAFF
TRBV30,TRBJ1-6,CAWSVSGNSPLHF
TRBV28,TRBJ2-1,CASSSDSGSSYNEQFF